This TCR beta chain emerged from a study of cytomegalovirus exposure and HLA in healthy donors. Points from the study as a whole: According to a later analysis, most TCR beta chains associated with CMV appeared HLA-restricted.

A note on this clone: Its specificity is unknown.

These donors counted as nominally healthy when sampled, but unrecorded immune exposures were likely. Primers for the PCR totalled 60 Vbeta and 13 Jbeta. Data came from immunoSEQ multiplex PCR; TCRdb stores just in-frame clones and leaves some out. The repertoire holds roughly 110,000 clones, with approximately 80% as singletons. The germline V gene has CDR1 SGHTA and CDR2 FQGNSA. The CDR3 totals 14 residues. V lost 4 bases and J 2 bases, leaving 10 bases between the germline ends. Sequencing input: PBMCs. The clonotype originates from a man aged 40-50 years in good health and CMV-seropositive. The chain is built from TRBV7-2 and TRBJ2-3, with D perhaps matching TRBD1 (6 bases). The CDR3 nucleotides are TGTGCCAGCAGCTACCGGACAGCCACAGATACGCAGTATTTT. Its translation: CASSYRTATDTQYF.